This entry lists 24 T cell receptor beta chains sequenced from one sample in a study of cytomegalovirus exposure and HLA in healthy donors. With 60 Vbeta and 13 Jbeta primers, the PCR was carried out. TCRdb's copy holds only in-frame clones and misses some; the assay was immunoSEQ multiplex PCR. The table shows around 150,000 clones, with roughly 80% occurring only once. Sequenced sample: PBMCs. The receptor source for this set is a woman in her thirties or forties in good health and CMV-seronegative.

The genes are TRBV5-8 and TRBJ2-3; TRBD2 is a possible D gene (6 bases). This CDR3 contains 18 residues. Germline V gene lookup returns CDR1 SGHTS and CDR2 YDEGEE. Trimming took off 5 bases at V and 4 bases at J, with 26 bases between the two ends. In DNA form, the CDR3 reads TGTGCCAGCAGTCGCGTCCCGGGACTCGGGGGAGATTCAGATACGCAGTATTTT. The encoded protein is CASSRVPGLGGDSDTQYF.

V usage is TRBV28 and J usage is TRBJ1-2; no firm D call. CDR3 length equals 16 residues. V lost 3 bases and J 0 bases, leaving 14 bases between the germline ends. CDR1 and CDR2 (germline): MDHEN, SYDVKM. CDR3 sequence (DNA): TGTGCCAGCAGTTTCAAAGTGTGGAGAGCTAACTATGGCTACACCTTC. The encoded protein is CASSFKVWRANYGYTF.

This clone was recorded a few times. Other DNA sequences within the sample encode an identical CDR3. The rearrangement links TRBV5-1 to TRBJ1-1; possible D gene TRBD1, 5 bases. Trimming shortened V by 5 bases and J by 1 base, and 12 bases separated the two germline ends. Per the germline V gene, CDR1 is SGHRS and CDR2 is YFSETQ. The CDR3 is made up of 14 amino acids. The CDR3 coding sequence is TGCGCCAGCAGTAGAACAGGTCAGAACACTGAAGCTTTCTTT. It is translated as CASSRTGQNTEAFF.

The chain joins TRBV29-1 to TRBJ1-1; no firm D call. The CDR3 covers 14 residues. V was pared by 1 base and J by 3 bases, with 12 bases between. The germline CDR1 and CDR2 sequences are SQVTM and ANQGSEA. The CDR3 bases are TGCAGCGTTGAAGTGAACTGGCGGGACACTGAAGCTTTCTTT. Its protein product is CSVEVNWRDTEAFF.

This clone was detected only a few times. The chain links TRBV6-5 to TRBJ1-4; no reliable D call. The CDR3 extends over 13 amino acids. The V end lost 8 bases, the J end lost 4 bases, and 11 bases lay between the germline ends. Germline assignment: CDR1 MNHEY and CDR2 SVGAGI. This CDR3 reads CASSRAFNEKLFF. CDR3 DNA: TGTGCCAGCTCGCGGGCCTTTAATGAAAAACTGTTTTTT.

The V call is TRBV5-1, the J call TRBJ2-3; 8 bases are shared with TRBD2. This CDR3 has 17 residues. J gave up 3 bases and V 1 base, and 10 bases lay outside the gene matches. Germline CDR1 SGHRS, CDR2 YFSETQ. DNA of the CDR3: TGCGCCAGCAGCTTGACGTCAGCGGGAGCCCGGACAGATACGCAGTATTTT. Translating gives CASSLTSAGARTDTQYF.

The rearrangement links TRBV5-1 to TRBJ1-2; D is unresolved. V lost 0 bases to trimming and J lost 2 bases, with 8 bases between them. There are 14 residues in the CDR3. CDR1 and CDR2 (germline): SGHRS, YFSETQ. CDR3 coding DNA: TGCGCCAGCAGCTTGGATACAGCAAACTATGGCTACACCTTC. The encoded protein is CASSLDTANYGYTF.

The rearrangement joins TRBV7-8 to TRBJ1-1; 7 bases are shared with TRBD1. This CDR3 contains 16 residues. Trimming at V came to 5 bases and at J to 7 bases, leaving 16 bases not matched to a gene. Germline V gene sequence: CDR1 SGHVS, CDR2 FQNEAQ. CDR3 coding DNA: TGTGCCAGCAGCCCTCGACAGGGTTCGTTTAGTGTTGAAGCTTTCTTT. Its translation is CASSPRQGSFSVEAFF. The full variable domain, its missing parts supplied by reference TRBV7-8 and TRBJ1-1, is GAGVSQSPRYKVAKRGQDVALRCDPISGHVSLFWYQQALGQGPEFLTYFQNEAQLDKSGLPSDRFFAERPEGSVSTLKIQRTQQEDSAVYLCASSPRQGSFSVEAFFGQGTRLTVV.

This chain's CDR3 is CASSQFSVDYGYTF. CDR3 bases: TGTGCCAGCAGCCAATTCTCTGTAGACTATGGCTACACCTTC. This chain links TRBV16 with TRBJ1-2; no definite D call. Germline CDR1 and CDR2: KGHSY and FQNENV. CDR3 length: 14 amino acids. V was trimmed by 1 base and J by 3 bases, leaving 9 bases between them.

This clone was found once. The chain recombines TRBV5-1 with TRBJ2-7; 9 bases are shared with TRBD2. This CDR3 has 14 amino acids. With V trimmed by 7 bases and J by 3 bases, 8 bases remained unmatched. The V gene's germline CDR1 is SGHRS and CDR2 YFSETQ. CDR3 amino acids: CASATGTSYYEQYF. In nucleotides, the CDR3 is TGCGCCAGCGCAACCGGGACTAGCTACTACGAGCAGTACTTC.

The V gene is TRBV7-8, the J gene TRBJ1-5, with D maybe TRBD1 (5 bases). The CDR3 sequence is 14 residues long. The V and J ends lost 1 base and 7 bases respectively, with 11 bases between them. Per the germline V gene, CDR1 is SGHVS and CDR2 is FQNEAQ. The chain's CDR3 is CASSLDQGMQPQHF. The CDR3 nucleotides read TGTGCCAGCAGCTTAGACCAGGGAATGCAGCCCCAGCATTTT.

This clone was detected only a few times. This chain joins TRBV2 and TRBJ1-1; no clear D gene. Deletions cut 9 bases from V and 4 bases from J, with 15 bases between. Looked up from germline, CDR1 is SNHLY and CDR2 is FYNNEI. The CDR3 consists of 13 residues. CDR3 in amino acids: CASHVSGSTEAFF. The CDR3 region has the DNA TGTGCCAGTCATGTATCGGGTAGCACTGAAGCTTTCTTT.

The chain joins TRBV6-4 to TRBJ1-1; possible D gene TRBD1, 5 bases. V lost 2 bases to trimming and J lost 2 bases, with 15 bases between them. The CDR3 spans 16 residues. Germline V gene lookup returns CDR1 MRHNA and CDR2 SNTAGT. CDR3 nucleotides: TGTGCCAGCAGTGACCGCGGGACGGAAGAAAACACTGAAGCTTTCTTT. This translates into CASSDRGTEENTEAFF.

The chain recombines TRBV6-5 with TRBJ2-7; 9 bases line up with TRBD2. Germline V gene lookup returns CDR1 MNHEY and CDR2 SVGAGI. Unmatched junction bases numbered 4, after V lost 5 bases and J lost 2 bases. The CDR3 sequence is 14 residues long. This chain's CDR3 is CASSEQRGAYEQYF. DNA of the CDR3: TGTGCCAGCAGTGAACAGCGGGGGGCCTACGAGCAGTACTTC.

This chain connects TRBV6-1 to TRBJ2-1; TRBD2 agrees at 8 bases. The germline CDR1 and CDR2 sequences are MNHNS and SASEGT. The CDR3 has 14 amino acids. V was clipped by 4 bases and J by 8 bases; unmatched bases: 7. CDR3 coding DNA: TGTGCCAGCAGTGGGGGGACTAGTACCCATGAGCAGTTCTTC. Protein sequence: CASSGGTSTHEQFF.

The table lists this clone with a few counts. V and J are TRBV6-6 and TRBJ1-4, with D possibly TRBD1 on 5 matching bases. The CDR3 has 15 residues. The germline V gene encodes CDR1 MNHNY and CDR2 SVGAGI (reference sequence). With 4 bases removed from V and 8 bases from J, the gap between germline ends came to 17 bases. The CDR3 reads CASSFDPEGQEKLFF. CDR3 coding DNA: TGTGCCAGCAGTTTCGACCCGGAGGGGCAGGAAAAACTGTTTTTT.

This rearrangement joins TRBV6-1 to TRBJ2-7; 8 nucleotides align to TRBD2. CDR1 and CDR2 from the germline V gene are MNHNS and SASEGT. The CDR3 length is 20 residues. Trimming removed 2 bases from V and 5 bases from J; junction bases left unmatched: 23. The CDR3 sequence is CASSEIPPFRGRRGSHEQYF. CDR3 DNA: TGTGCCAGCAGTGAAATTCCCCCTTTTCGCGGGAGGCGGGGGAGTCACGAGCAGTACTTC.

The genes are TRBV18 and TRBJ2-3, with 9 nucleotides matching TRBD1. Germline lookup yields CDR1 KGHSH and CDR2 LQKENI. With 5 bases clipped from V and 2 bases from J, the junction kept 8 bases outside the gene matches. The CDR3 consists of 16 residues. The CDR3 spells CASSDSRDRATDTQYF. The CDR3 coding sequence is TGTGCCAGCTCAGATTCCCGGGACAGGGCCACAGATACGCAGTATTTT. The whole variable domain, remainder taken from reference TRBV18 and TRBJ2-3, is NAGVMQNPRHLVRRRGQEARLRCSPMKGHSHVYWYRQLPEEGLKFMVYLQKENIIDESGMPKERFSAEFPKEGPSILRIQQVVRGDSAAYFCASSDSRDRATDTQYFGPGTRLTVL.

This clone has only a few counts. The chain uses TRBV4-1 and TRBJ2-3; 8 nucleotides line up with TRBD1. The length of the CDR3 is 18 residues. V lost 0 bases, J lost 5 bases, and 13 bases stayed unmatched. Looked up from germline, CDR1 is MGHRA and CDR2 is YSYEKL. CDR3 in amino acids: CASSQDLTGQGALDTQYF. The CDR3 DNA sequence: TGCGCCAGCAGCCAAGATCTAACCGGGCAGGGGGCCTTAGATACGCAGTATTTT.

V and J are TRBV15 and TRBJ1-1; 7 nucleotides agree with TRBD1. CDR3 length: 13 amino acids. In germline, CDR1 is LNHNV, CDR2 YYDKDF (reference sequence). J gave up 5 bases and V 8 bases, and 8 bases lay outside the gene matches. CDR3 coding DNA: TGTGCCACCGGAAGGGGGCGAGAAACTGAAGCTTTCTTT. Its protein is CATGRGRETEAFF. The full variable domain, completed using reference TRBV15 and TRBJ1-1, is DAMVIQNPRYQVTQFGKPVTLSCSQTLNHNVMYWYQQKSSQAPKLLFHYYDKDFNNEADTPDNFQSRRPNTSFCFLDIRSPGLGDTAMYLCATGRGRETEAFFGQGTRLTVV.

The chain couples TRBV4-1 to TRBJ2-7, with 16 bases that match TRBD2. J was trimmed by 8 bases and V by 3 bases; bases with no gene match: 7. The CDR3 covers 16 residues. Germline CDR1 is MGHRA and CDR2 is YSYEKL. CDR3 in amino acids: CASSQAGTSGGEQQYF. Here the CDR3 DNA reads TGCGCCAGCAGCCAGGCCGGGACTAGCGGGGGGGAGCAGCAGTACTTC.

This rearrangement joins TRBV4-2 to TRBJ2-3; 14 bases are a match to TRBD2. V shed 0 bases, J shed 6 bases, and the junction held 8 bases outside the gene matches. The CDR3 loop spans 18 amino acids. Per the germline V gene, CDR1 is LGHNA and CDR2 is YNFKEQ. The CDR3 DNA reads TGTGCCAGCAGCCAAGAAGGGACTAGCGGGGGTTTTTTGGATACGCAGTATTTT. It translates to CASSQEGTSGGFLDTQYF.

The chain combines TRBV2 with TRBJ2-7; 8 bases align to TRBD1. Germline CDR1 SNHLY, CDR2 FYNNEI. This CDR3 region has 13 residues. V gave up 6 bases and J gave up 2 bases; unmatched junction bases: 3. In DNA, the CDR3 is TGTGCCAGCAGGGACAGGGTAACCTACGAGCAGTACTTC. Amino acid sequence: CASRDRVTYEQYF.

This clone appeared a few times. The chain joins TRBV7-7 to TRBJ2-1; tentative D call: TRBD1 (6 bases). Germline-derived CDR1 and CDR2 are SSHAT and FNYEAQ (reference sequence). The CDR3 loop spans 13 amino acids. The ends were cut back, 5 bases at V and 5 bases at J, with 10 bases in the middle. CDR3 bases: TGTGCCAGCAGCCCGGACAGACACAATGAGCAGTTCTTC. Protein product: CASSPDRHNEQFF.